Following are 17 T cell receptor beta chains from one sample sequenced in a study of T cell clonotyping in hematopoietic cell transplantation. Time point described: recipient sample about 28 days before transplant, after cytoreduction. Profiled with immunoSEQ multiplex PCR; TCRdb holds only in-frame clones, not every one. The sample holds roughly 30,000 clones, roughly 84% seen once. The specimen comprised peripheral blood mononuclear cells, sampled before stem cell transplant. The receptors derive from a man between 40 and 49 years old with acute myeloid leukemia. Some clones in this sample may be carry-over from other donors' samples.

This clone has only a few counts. The chain employs TRBV9 and TRBJ1-6; 11 nucleotides line up with TRBD1. V dropped 4 bases and J dropped 9; count of bases not matched to a gene: 6. This CDR3 has 15 amino acids. Per the germline V gene, CDR1 is SGDLS and CDR2 is YYNGEE. The CDR3 region is CASSPPGQGVSPLHF. The CDR3 coding sequence is TGTGCCAGCAGCCCCCCGGGACAGGGGGTTTCACCCCTCCACTTT.

J is TRBJ2-7 and V is TRBV15, with TRBD2 matching 14 bases. Germline CDR1 and CDR2: LNHNV and YYDKDF (reference sequence). CDR3 length equals 15 residues. Losses at the gene ends were 3 bases for V and 8 bases for J; bases not matched to a gene: 6. The CDR3 sequence is CATSRGLAGAAKQYF. The CDR3 nucleotides are TGTGCCACCAGCAGGGGACTAGCGGGGGCTGCAAAGCAGTACTTC.

The chain employs TRBV5-8 and TRBJ1-1; D is uncertain. The CDR3 covers 11 residues. Deletions cut 7 bases from V and 11 bases from J, with 15 bases between. Germline V gene data show CDR1 as SGHTS and CDR2 as YDEGEE. CDR3 nucleotide sequence: TGTGCCAGCGAATTCCCATTTTATGCTTTCTTT. This encodes CASEFPFYAFF. Full variable domain (outside the CDR3, taken from reference TRBV5-8 and TRBJ1-1): EAGVTQSPTHLIKTRGQQATLRCSPISGHTSVYWYQQALGLGLQFLLWYDEGEERNRGNFPPRFSGRQFPNYSSELNVNALELEDSALYLCASEFPFYAFFGQGTRLTVV.

The chain employs TRBV11-3 and TRBJ1-2; perhaps TRBD1 as D (5 bases). V lost 6 bases to trimming and J lost 3 bases, with 17 bases between them. The CDR3 loop spans 15 amino acids. Germline V gene lookup returns CDR1 SGHNT and CDR2 YENEEA. CDR3 region: CASSFGTPYYYGYTF. The CDR3 nucleotides read TGTGCCAGCAGTTTTGGGACCCCGTATTACTATGGCTACACCTTC. Full variable domain (rest looked up from reference TRBV11-3 and TRBJ1-2): EAGVVQSPRYKIIEKKQPVAFWCNPISGHNTLYWYLQNLGQGPELLIRYENEEAVDDSQLPKDRFSAERLKGVDSTLKIQPAELGDSAVYLCASSFGTPYYYGYTFGSGTRLTVV.

CDR3 sequence reads: CASSLSRDSEAFF. The CDR3 DNA sequence: TGTGCCAGCAGCTTATCCCGGGACAGTGAAGCTTTCTTT. J is TRBJ1-1 and V is TRBV7-3, with 7 bases lining up with TRBD1. Germline V gene lookup returns CDR1 SGHTA and CDR2 FQGTGA. The CDR3 is 13 amino acids. The V segment lost 2 bases and the J segment 7 bases; nucleotides outside the gene matches: 4.

This sequence joins TRBV5-1 and TRBJ2-1; 15 nucleotides line up with TRBD2. CDR1 is SGHRS, CDR2 YFSETQ, per germline. This CDR3 is built from 18 residues. V was clipped by 0 bases and J by 5 bases; unmatched bases: 6. The DNA of the CDR3 is TGCGCCAGCAGCTTGGGGGGGACTAGCGGGGGGCCCGACAATGAGCAGTTCTTC. Its protein product is CASSLGGTSGGPDNEQFF.

The rearrangement uses TRBV5-1 and TRBJ1-4, with D possibly TRBD1 on 5 matching bases. Deletions cut 0 bases from V and 8 bases from J, with 14 bases between. This CDR3 contains 15 residues. The germline V gene encodes CDR1 SGHRS and CDR2 YFSETQ. CDR3: CASSLAGGEREKLFF. The CDR3 bases are TGCGCCAGCAGCTTGGCCGGGGGGGAGCGCGAAAAACTGTTTTTT.

The genes are TRBV6-6 and TRBJ1-1, with D hard to call. Germline V gene lookup returns CDR1 MNHNY and CDR2 SVGAGI (reference sequence). This CDR3 region has 14 residues. V was trimmed by 0 bases and J by 1 base, leaving 6 bases between them. The CDR3 coding sequence is TGTGCCAGCAGTTACTCCGGTCGGAACACTGAAGCTTTCTTT. It translates to CASSYSGRNTEAFF.

This sequence joins TRBV5-1 and TRBJ2-7; 10 bases are a match to TRBD1. The CDR3 spans 16 residues. V lost 4 bases, J lost 4 bases, and 11 bases stayed unmatched. From germline, CDR1 is SGHRS and CDR2 YFSETQ. The CDR3 DNA sequence: TGCGCCAGCAGCCCCGGGACAGGGGAGAGGAGGTACGAGCAGTACTTC. It codes for CASSPGTGERRYEQYF.

This chain joins TRBV28 and TRBJ2-7, with 7 positions matching TRBD1. J gave up 0 bases and V 2 bases, and 4 bases lay outside the gene matches. In germline, CDR1 is MDHEN, CDR2 SYDVKM. This CDR3 is built from 15 residues. The DNA of the CDR3 is TGTGCCAGCAGTTTAGGACAGGCTAGCTCCTACGAGCAGTACTTC. It yields the protein CASSLGQASSYEQYF.

The rearrangement joins TRBV5-1 to TRBJ1-2, with 7 positions matching TRBD1. Per the germline V gene, CDR1 is SGHRS and CDR2 is YFSETQ. Trimming took 5 bases from V and 6 from J; bases not matched to a gene: 7. The CDR3 is 13 amino acids. The CDR3 sequence is CASREQGVDGYTF. CDR3 DNA sequence: TGCGCCAGCAGGGAGCAGGGGGTTGATGGCTACACCTTC.

The chain links TRBV7-8 to TRBJ1-3; D remains ambiguous. V was clipped by 1 base and J by 4 bases, with 11 bases between them. This CDR3 has 15 amino acids. Germline CDR1 SGHVS, CDR2 FQNEAQ. The CDR3 coding sequence is TGTGCCAGCAGCTTAGTTAGGGCGGCCGGAAACACCATATATTTT. Protein product: CASSLVRAAGNTIYF.

This clone was recorded a few times. V usage is TRBV4-1 and J usage is TRBJ1-2; TRBD1 matches 9 bases. The CDR3 has 17 residues. The V gene's germline CDR1 is MGHRA and CDR2 YSYEKL. After removal of 4 bases from V and 6 bases from J, the junction contained 15 bases not matched to a gene. In nucleotides, the CDR3 is TGCGCCAGCAGCCTTGGGCCGATTGGGACAGGGAGAGATGGCTACACCTTC. It yields the protein CASSLGPIGTGRDGYTF.

This clone was seen a handful of times. The gene calls are TRBV27 and TRBJ1-5; 8 positions agree with TRBD1. V dropped 3 bases and J dropped 1; count of bases not matched to a gene: 5. The CDR3 extends over 16 amino acids. Per germline, CDR1 MNHEY and CDR2 SMNVEV (reference sequence). CDR3 sequence (DNA): TGTGCCAGCAGTTTGTCAGGGGGCGGAAGCAATCAGCCCCAGCATTTT. Amino acids: CASSLSGGGSNQPQHF.

The rearrangement joins TRBV9 to TRBJ2-3; no clear D. Trimming took off 4 bases at V and 3 bases at J, with 9 bases between the two ends. The CDR3 sequence is 13 residues long. From germline, CDR1 is SGDLS and CDR2 YYNGEE. The CDR3 sequence: CASSQGSTDTQYF. The CDR3 DNA follows: TGTGCCAGCAGCCAAGGATCAACAGATACGCAGTATTTT.

This chain connects TRBV7-3 to TRBJ2-3, with 14 bases aligning to TRBD2. Germline-derived CDR1 and CDR2 are SGHTA and FQGTGA. V gave up 1 base and J gave up 1 base; unmatched junction bases: 1. There are 17 residues in the CDR3. In nucleotides, the CDR3 is TGTGCCAGCAGCTTAATGGGACTAGCGGGGGGCACAGATACGCAGTATTTT. This gives the protein CASSLMGLAGGTDTQYF.

The chain joins TRBV7-8 to TRBJ2-1; TRBD2 matches at 11 bases. Germline CDR1 and CDR2: SGHVS and FQNEAQ. The CDR3 runs to 15 residues. The J segment lost 9 bases and the V segment lost 8 bases, leaving 12 bases of the junction unmatched. The CDR3 loop is CASLMGASGRTEQFF. The CDR3, as DNA: TGTGCCAGCCTCATGGGGGCTAGCGGGAGGACTGAGCAGTTCTTC.